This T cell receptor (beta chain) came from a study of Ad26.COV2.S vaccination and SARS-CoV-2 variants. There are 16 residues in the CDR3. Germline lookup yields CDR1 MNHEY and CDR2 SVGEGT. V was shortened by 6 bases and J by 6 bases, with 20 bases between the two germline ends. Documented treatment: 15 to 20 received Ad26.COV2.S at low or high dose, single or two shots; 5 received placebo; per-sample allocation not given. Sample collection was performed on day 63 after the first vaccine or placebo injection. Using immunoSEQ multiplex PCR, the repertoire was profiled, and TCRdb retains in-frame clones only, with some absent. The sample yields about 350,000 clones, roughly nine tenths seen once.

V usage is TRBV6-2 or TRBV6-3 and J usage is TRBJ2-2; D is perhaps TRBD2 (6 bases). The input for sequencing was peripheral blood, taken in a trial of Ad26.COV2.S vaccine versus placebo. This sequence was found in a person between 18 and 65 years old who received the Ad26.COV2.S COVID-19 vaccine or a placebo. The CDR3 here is CASSPISGVKAGELFF. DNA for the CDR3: TGTGCCAGCAGCCCCATTTCGGGGGTGAAGGCCGGGGAGCTGTTTTTT.